The 21 T cell receptor beta chains in this list originate from one sample, sequenced in a study of T cell changes during pregnancy in multiple sclerosis. The method was immunoSEQ multiplex PCR; TCRdb's version includes in-frame clones alone and lacks a portion of them. Of 90,000 to 120,000 clones listed, roughly 93% are singletons. The sequenced sample was peripheral blood, obtained before pregnancy. The receptors here all came from a female donor with multiple sclerosis, enrolled in a pregnancy study.

V is TRBV4-1 and J is TRBJ1-4, with TRBD1 as a possible D gene (6 bases). CDR3 size: 15 residues. CDR1 and CDR2 (germline): MGHRA, YSYEKL. Trimming pared 6 bases from V and 1 base from J, leaving 12 bases between. The CDR3 sequence is CASRFRQETNEKLFF. The DNA of the CDR3 is TGCGCCAGCAGGTTTAGACAGGAAACTAATGAAAAACTGTTTTTT.

The CDR3 DNA is TGTGCCAGCAGGGGACAGGGTGCGGAGCCCCAGCATTTT. Its translation is CASRGQGAEPQHF. The chain employs TRBV2 and TRBJ1-5; TRBD1 aligns across 9 bases. J gave up 8 bases and V 6 bases, and 5 bases lay outside the gene matches. The CDR3 has 13 residues. From germline, CDR1 is SNHLY and CDR2 FYNNEI. The whole variable domain, remainder taken from reference TRBV2 and TRBJ1-5, is EPEVTQTPSHQVTQMGQEVILRCVPISNHLYFYWYRQILGQKVEFLVSFYNNEISEKSEIFDDQFSVERPDGSNFTLKIRSTKLEDSAMYFCASRGQGAEPQHFGDGTRLSIL.

The rearrangement joins TRBV2 to TRBJ1-2; 8 bases are a match to TRBD1. CDR3 length equals 17 residues. The trim removed 0 bases at V and 9 bases at J, leaving 15 bases unmatched. Germline CDR1 is SNHLY and CDR2 is FYNNEI. DNA of the CDR3: TGTGCCAGCAGTGAAGCGAGTGTGGACAGGGATCTAGATAGCTACACCTTC. It yields the protein CASSEASVDRDLDSYTF. Full variable domain (remainder filled in from reference TRBV2 and TRBJ1-2): EPEVTQTPSHQVTQMGQEVILRCVPISNHLYFYWYRQILGQKVEFLVSFYNNEISEKSEIFDDQFSVERPDGSNFTLKIRSTKLEDSAMYFCASSEASVDRDLDSYTFGSGTRLTVV.

The chain is built from TRBV19 and TRBJ2-4; D is perhaps TRBD2 (5 bases). Germline assignment: CDR1 LNHDA and CDR2 SQIVND (reference sequence). The CDR3 spans 16 residues. Trimming took off 4 bases at V and 5 bases at J, with 18 bases between the two ends. The CDR3 region is CASSTPDEGLQNIQYF. CDR3 nucleotide sequence: TGTGCCAGTAGTACCCCGGACGAGGGTCTCCAAAACATTCAGTACTTC.

The CDR3 DNA reads as TGTGCCAGTAGTTCCGGGACAGGGTCCCACTACGAGCAGTACTTC. As protein: CASSSGTGSHYEQYF. V usage is TRBV19 and J usage is TRBJ2-7, with TRBD1 identical over 9 bases. The V gene's germline CDR1 is LNHDA and CDR2 SQIVND (reference sequence). This CDR3 region has 15 residues. V was pared by 5 bases and J by 3 bases, with 8 bases of the junction left unmatched.

This chain connects TRBV2 to TRBJ2-2; TRBD1 agrees at 8 bases. Germline values: CDR1 SNHLY, CDR2 FYNNEI. V was clipped by 2 bases and J by 5 bases; unmatched bases: 10. The CDR3 runs to 17 residues. The CDR3 loop is CASSEFGSGGGTGELFF. CDR3 DNA: TGTGCCAGCAGTGAATTTGGGTCAGGGGGCGGTACCGGGGAGCTGTTTTTT.

V usage is TRBV6-1 and J usage is TRBJ1-5; no clear D. The CDR3 sequence is 14 residues long. The V and J ends lost 11 bases and 2 bases respectively, with 16 bases between them. Germline CDR1 and CDR2: MNHNS and SASEGT. CDR3 in amino acids: CAAAGLYGNQPQHF. The CDR3 nucleotides read TGTGCCGCGGCTGGGTTGTATGGCAATCAGCCCCAGCATTTT.

The V gene is TRBV6-5, the J gene TRBJ1-1; D unclear. The V and J ends lost 1 base and 5 bases respectively, with 8 bases between them. This CDR3 is built from 13 residues. The germline CDR1 and CDR2 sequences are MNHEY and SVGAGI. In DNA, the CDR3 is TGTGCCAGCAGTTACTGGAAGAGGACTGAAGCTTTCTTT. Its protein is CASSYWKRTEAFF.

This clone was detected only a few times. The J gene is TRBJ2-1, the V gene TRBV6-5; TRBD1 might be the D (5 bases). The V gene lost 6 bases and the J gene lost 0 bases, with 12 bases spanning the gap. Germline-derived CDR1 and CDR2 are MNHEY and SVGAGI. The CDR3 contains 15 residues. In nucleotides, the CDR3 is TGTGCCAGCAGCCGTCAGGGTAGCTCCTACAATGAGCAGTTCTTC. It encodes CASSRQGSSYNEQFF.

V usage is TRBV4-2 and J usage is TRBJ1-1; 11 nucleotides align to TRBD1. Germline CDR1 is LGHNA and CDR2 is YNFKEQ. V shed 4 bases and J 0 bases; nucleotides not matched to a gene: 13. The CDR3 consists of 19 residues. CDR3 sequence (DNA): TGTGCCAGCAGCCCCCCAGGGGGGACAGGGGGACAGATGAACACTGAAGCTTTCTTT. This translates into CASSPPGGTGGQMNTEAFF.

V and J are TRBV7-2 and TRBJ1-5, with 9 bases identical to TRBD1. The germline CDR1 and CDR2 sequences are SGHTA and FQGNSA. Germline trimming cut 4 bases from V and 5 bases from J; bases unmatched to any gene: 3. The CDR3 consists of 14 residues. The CDR3 DNA sequence: TGTGCCAGCAGCTCCGGGACAGGGCATCAGCCCCAGCATTTT. The encoded protein is CASSSGTGHQPQHF.

The J gene is TRBJ1-2, the V gene TRBV5-1; 9 bases map to TRBD1. The germline gives CDR1 SGHRS, CDR2 YFSETQ. The CDR3 is 13 residues long. J was trimmed by 7 bases and V by 3 bases; bases with no gene match: 4. The CDR3 spells CASSYTGGRGYTF. The CDR3 nucleotides read TGCGCCAGCAGCTATACAGGGGGCCGTGGCTACACCTTC.

The rearrangement links TRBV6-5 to TRBJ2-6; the match to TRBD1 covers 9 bases. The germline CDR1 and CDR2 sequences are MNHEY and SVGAGI. CDR3 length: 15 amino acids. The DNA for the CDR3 is TGTTTTCGGACAGGGGTGAACTCTGGGGCCAACGTCCTGACTTTC. Amino acids: CFRTGVNSGANVLTF.

This chain joins TRBV19 and TRBJ2-7; tentative D call: TRBD1 (5 bases). This CDR3 contains 13 residues. Germline CDR1 reads LNHDA; CDR2 reads SQIVND (reference sequence). Between the trimmed V and J ends, which lost 1 base and 3 bases, there was a span of 7 bases. CDR3 region: CASSIGQGYEQYF. The CDR3 coding sequence is TGTGCCAGTAGTATAGGCCAGGGCTACGAGCAGTACTTC. The full variable domain, in which reference TRBV19 and TRBJ2-7 provide the parts outside the CDR3, is DGGITQSPKYLFRKEGQNVTLSCEQNLNHDAMYWYRQDPGQGLRLIYYSQIVNDFQKGDIAEGYSVSREKKESFPLTVTSAQKNPTAFYLCASSIGQGYEQYFGPGTRLTVT.

V gene TRBV19 combines with J gene TRBJ1-4; maybe TRBD1 (6 bases). CDR1 and CDR2 (germline): LNHDA, SQIVND (reference sequence). There are 15 residues in the CDR3. With 6 bases removed from V and 0 bases from J, the gap between germline ends came to 11 bases. The CDR3 protein is CASRPRQATNEKLFF. Here the CDR3 DNA reads TGTGCCAGTAGGCCGCGACAGGCAACTAATGAAAAACTGTTTTTT.

V gene TRBV6-5 combines with J gene TRBJ2-7; 10 nucleotides line up with TRBD2. The CDR3 sequence is 15 residues long. V lost 2 bases and J lost 5; bases outside the gene matches: 6. The germline V gene encodes CDR1 MNHEY and CDR2 SVGAGI. Here the CDR3 DNA reads TGTGCCAGCAGTTACGAGGCTAGCGGGAGCCACGAGCAGTACTTC. Residues: CASSYEASGSHEQYF.

The J gene is TRBJ1-5, the V gene TRBV12-5; D gene unclear. Germline CDR1 and CDR2: LGHNT and FRNRAP. The CDR3 has 13 amino acids. V dropped 4 bases and J dropped 6 bases, with 10 bases sitting between them. The CDR3, as DNA: TGTGCTAGTGGTTCTACGTTACCTCAGCCCCAGCATTTT. Its translation: CASGSTLPQPQHF.

The chain employs TRBV5-4 and TRBJ1-1, with 9 bases matching TRBD1. The CDR3 is 16 residues long. The germline gives CDR1 SGHNT, CDR2 YYREEE (reference sequence). V lost 9 bases, J lost 2 bases, and 14 bases stayed unmatched. The CDR3 protein is CATLGGQGGRNTEAFF. As DNA, the CDR3 is TGTGCCACCTTAGGGGGACAGGGAGGTAGAAACACTGAAGCTTTCTTT.

The chain carries TRBV30 and TRBJ2-2, with 12 bases matching TRBD2. Losses at the gene ends were 0 bases for V and 7 bases for J; bases not matched to a gene: 6. CDR3 length: 16 amino acids. The V gene's germline CDR1 is GTSNPN and CDR2 SVGIG (reference sequence). This CDR3 reads CAWSVGLAGRGGELFF. The CDR3 DNA sequence: TGTGCCTGGAGTGTAGGACTAGCGGGACGAGGCGGGGAGCTGTTTTTT.

The chain carries TRBV7-3 and TRBJ2-7; no firm D call. V was pared by 2 bases and J by 1 base, with 9 bases between. CDR3 length equals 14 residues. The germline gives CDR1 SGHTA, CDR2 FQGTGA. The CDR3, as DNA: TGTGCCAGCAGCTTAGGGCCCGGATCCTACGAGCAGTACTTC. This encodes CASSLGPGSYEQYF. Full variable domain (rest looked up from reference TRBV7-3 and TRBJ2-7): GAGVSQTPSNKVTEKGKYVELRCDPISGHTALYWYRQSLGQGPEFLIYFQGTGAADDSGLPNDRFFAVRPEGSVSTLKIQRTERGDSAVYLCASSLGPGSYEQYFGPGTRLTVT.

The CDR3 coding sequence is TGTGCCAGCAGTTTGTCAGGCCCGCCCTACGAGCAGTACTTC. Protein product: CASSLSGPPYEQYF. This chain joins TRBV27 and TRBJ2-7; D uncertain. In germline, CDR1 is MNHEY, CDR2 SMNVEV (reference sequence). V lost 3 bases and J lost 2, with 11 bases in between. The CDR3 contains 14 residues.